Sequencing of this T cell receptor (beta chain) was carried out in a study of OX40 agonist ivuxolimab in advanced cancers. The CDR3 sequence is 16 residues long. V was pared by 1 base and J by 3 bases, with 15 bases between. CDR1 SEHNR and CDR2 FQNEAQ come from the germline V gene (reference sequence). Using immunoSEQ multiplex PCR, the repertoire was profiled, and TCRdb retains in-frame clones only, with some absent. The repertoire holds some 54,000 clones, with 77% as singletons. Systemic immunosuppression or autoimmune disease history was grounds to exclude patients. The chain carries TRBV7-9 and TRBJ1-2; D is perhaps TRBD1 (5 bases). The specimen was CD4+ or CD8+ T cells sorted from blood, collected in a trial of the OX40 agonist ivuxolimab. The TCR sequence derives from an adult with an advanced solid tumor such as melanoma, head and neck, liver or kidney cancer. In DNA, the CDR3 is TGTGCCAGCAGCTTAGGAGGACAAGCGTCGGACTATGGCTACACCTTC. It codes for CASSLGGQASDYGYTF. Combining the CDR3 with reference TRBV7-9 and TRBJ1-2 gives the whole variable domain DTGVSQNPRHKITKRGQNVTFRCDPISEHNRLYWYRQTLGQGPEFLTYFQNEAQLEKSRLLSDRFSAERPKGSFSTLEIQRTEQGDSAMYLCASSLGGQASDYGYTFGSGTRLTVV.